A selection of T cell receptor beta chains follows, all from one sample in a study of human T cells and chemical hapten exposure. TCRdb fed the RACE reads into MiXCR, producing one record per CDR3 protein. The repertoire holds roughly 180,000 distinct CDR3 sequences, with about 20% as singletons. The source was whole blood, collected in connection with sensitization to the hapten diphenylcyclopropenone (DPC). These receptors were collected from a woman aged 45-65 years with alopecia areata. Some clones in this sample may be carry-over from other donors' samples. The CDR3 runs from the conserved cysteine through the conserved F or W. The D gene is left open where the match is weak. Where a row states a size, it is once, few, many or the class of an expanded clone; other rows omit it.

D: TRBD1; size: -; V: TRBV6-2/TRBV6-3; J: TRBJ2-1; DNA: TGTGCCAGTCTCCGGGACAGGGGGGTCAATGAGCAGTTCTTC; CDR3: CASLRDRGVNEQFF
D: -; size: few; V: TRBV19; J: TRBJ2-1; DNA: TGTGCCAGTAGGGAGGACTCCTACAATGAGCAGTTCTTC; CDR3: CASREDSYNEQFF
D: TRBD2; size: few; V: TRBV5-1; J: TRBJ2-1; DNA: TGCGCCAGCAGCTTGGACGGCGGGAGGGTCTACAATGAGCAGTTCTTC; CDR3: CASSLDGGRVYNEQFF
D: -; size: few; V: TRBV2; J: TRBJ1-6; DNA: TGTGCCAGCAGTGAAGGTTCACCCCTCCACTTT; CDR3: CASSEGSPLHF
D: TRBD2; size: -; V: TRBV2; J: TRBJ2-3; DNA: TGTGCCAGCAAACTAGCGGGAGGACCAGATACGCAGTATTTT; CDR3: CASKLAGGPDTQYF
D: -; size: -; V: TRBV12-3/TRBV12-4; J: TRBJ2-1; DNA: TGTGCCAGCAGTTTACAGGGTTACAATGAGCAGTTCTTC; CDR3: CASSLQGYNEQFF
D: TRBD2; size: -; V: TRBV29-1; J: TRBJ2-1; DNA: TGCAGCGTTTCGACTAGCGGGAGTGTCCATGAGCAGTTCTTC; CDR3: CSVSTSGSVHEQFF
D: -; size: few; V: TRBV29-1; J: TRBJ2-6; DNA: TGCAGCGTGGATACTGCTGGGGCCAACGTCCTGACTTTC; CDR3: CSVDTAGANVLTF
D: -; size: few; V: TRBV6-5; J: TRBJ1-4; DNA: TGTGCCAGCAGTGCTGCGGGGGAAAAACTGTTTTTT; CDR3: CASSAAGEKLFF
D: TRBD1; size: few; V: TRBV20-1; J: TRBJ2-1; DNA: TGCAGTGCTAGATCGTCGGACAGGGCTATTGAGCAGTTCTTC; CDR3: CSARSSDRAIEQFF
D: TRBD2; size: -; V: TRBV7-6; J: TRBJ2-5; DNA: TGTGCCAGCAGCTTAGTGACCGGGGGGCAAGAGACCCAGTACTTC; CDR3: CASSLVTGGQETQYF
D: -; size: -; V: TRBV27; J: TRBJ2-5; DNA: TGTGCCAGCAGTGCCAGACGCGTAGAGACCCAGTACTTC; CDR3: CASSARRVETQYF
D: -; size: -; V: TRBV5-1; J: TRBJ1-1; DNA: TGCGCCAGCAGCTTGACCGGGACGGAGAACACTGAAGCTTTCTTT; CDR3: CASSLTGTENTEAFF
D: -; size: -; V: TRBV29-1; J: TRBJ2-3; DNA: TGCAGCGTTGCCGGGGTCTCTAGCACAGATACGCAGTATTTT; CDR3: CSVAGVSSTDTQYF
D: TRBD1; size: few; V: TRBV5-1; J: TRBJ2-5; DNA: TGCGCCAGCAACGGACAGGGGACGCAGACCCAGTACTTC; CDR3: CASNGQGTQTQYF